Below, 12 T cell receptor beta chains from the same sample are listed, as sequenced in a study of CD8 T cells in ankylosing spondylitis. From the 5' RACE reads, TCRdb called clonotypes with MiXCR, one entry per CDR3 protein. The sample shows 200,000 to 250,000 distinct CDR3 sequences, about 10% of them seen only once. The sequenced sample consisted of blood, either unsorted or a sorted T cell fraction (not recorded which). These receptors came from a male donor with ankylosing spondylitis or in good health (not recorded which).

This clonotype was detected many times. CDR3 coding DNA: TGCGCCAGCAGCCCAGATTCTAGCACAGATACGCAGTATTTT. It translates to CASSPDSSTDTQYF. The chain employs TRBV10-2 and TRBJ2-3, with D unresolved. The V gene's germline CDR1 is WSHSY and CDR2 SAAADI. The V end was cut by 6 bases, the J end by 0 bases, with 10 bases between. The CDR3 totals 14 residues.

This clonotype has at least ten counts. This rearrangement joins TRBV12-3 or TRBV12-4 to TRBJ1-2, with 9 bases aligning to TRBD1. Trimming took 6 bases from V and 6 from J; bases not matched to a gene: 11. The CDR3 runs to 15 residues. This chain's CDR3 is CASRMGQGLRNGYTF. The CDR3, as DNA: TGTGCCAGCAGAATGGGACAGGGTCTTAGAAATGGCTACACCTTC.

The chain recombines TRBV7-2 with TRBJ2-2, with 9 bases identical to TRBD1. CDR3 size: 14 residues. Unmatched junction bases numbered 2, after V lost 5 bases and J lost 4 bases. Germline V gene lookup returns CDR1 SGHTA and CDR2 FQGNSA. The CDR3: CASSRGQGTGELFF. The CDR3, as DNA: TGTGCCAGCAGCCGGGGACAGGGCACCGGGGAGCTGTTTTTT.

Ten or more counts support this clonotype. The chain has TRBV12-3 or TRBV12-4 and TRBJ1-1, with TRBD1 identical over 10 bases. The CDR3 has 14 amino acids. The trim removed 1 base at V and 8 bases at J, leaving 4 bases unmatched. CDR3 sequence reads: CASSLVTGQGEAFF. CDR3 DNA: TGTGCCAGCAGTTTAGTGACGGGACAGGGGGAAGCTTTCTTT.

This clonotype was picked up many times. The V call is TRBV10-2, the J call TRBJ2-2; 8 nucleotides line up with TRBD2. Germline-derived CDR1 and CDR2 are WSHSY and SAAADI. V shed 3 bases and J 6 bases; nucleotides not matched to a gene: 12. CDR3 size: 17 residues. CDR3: CASSDWRLAGLSGELFF. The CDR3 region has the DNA TGCGCCAGCAGTGATTGGAGGCTAGCGGGCTTATCCGGGGAGCTGTTTTTT.

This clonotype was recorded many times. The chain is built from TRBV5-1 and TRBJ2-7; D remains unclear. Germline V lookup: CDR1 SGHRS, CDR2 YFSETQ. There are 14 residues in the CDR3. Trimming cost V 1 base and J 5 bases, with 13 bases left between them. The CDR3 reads CASSLHQYWDEQYF. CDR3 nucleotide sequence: TGCGCCAGCAGCTTGCATCAGTACTGGGACGAGCAGTACTTC.

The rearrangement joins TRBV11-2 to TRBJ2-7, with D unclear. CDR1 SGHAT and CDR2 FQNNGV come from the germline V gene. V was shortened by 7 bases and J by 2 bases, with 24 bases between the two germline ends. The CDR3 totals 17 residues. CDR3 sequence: CASNIAGSAAIAYEQYF. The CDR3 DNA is TGTGCCAGCAACATTGCCGGGTCAGCAGCTATTGCCTACGAGCAGTACTTC.

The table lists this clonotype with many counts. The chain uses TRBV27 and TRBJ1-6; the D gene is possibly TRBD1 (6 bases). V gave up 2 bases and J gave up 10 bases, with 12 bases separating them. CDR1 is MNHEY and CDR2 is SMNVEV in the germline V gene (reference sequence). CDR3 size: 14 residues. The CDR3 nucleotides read TGTGCCAGCAGTTTAGCAGGGGCAGGGTCACCCCTCCACTTT. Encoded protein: CASSLAGAGSPLHF.

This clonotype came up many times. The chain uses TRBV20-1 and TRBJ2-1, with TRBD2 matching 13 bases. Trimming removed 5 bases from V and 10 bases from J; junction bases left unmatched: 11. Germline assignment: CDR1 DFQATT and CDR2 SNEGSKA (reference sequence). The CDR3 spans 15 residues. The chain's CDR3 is CSADGTSGTREEQFF. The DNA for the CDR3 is TGCAGTGCTGACGGGACTAGCGGGACTAGGGAGGAGCAGTTCTTC.

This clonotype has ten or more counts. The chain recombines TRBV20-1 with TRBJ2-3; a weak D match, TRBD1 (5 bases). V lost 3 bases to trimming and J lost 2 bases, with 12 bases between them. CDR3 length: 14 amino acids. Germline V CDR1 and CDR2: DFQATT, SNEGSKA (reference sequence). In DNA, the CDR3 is TGCAGTGCTAGTCCTGACAGACTCACAGATACGCAGTATTTT. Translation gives CSASPDRLTDTQYF.

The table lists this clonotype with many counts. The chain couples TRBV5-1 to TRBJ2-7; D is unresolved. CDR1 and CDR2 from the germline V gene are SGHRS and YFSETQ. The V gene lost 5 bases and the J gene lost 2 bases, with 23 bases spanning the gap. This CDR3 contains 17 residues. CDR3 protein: CASRHDLPTVTTYEQYF. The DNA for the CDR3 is TGCGCCAGCAGACACGATTTGCCCACAGTTACGACCTACGAGCAGTACTTC.

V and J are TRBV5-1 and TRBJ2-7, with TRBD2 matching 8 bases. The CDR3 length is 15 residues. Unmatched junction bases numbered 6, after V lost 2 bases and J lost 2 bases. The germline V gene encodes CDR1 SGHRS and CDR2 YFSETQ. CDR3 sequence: CASSFSGGHAYEQYF. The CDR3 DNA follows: TGCGCCAGCAGCTTCTCGGGGGGGCACGCCTACGAGCAGTACTTC.